The T cell receptor (beta chain) described here comes from a study of T cells in Graves' hyperthyroidism and ophthalmopathy. About the research overall: Peripheral blood was acquired at first diagnosis, ahead of any therapy whatsoever.

Study results and limitations: In the blood, most expanded thyroid clonotypes above 0.001 appeared as well.

This clonotype was observed at least ten times. The antigen is not known. Amplified TCR beta CDR3 regions came from RNA transcripts. With the HTBI primer set, the TCR CDR3 went through a first round of RT-PCR. One entry per CDR3 protein results from TCRdb running MiXCR on the multiplex PCR reads. This sample has about 480,000 distinct CDR3 sequences; around 22% occur once, and the top ten carry around 11%. From germline, CDR1 is MDHEN and CDR2 SYDVKM. CDR3 length equals 18 residues. V shed 2 bases and J 6 bases; nucleotides not matched to a gene: 13. The V and J genes are TRBV28 and TRBJ1-5, with 10 bases identical to TRBD1. The source of this sequence is a woman in her thirties with Graves' ophthalmopathy. The sample consisted of blood. Here the CDR3 DNA reads TGTGCCAGCAGTTTAATTCGTGTTGACAGGGGGCGTAGTCAGCCCCAGCATTTT. This codes for CASSLIRVDRGRSQPQHF. The variable domain in full, completed from reference TRBV28 and TRBJ1-5, reads DVKVTQSSRYLVKRTGEKVFLECVQDMDHENMFWYRQDPGLGLRLIYFSYDVKMKEKGDIPEGYSVSREKKERFSLILESASTNQTSMYLCASSLIRVDRGRSQPQHFGDGTRLSIL.